Presented here are 24 T cell receptor beta chains from one specimen sequenced in a study of shared clonotypes between healthy human individuals. Measured with immunoSEQ multiplex PCR; TCRdb has only the in-frame clones, and not every one. The table lists nearly 1,000,000 clones, about three quarters of them singletons. Sequenced input: memory CD4+ T cells sorted from blood. Regarding subset: CD45RA-negative fraction. The receptor set was obtained from a young man in good health.

V gene TRBV7-2 combines with J gene TRBJ1-6; 7 bases agree with TRBD1. This CDR3 spans 16 amino acids. The junction had 6 bases not matched to a gene; V was cut back by 2 bases and J by 5 bases. Germline CDR1 SGHTA, CDR2 FQGNSA. In DNA, the CDR3 is TGTGCCAGCAGCTTACGGAAGGGACAGAATAATTCACCCCTCCACTTT. It is translated as CASSLRKGQNNSPLHF.

The V and J genes are TRBV9 and TRBJ2-5; D may be TRBD2 (6 bases). Trimming took 4 bases from V and 4 from J, leaving 14 bases between them. CDR3 size: 14 residues. Germline-derived CDR1 and CDR2 are SGDLS and YYNGEE. The CDR3 here is CASSFSGAGETQYF. CDR3 in DNA: TGTGCCAGCAGCTTTAGCGGAGCGGGAGAGACCCAGTACTTC.

The V and J genes are TRBV7-8 and TRBJ2-2; D unresolved. Trimming removed 4 bases at V and 0 bases at J, with 15 bases between. The CDR3 has 17 amino acids. Germline V gene sequence: CDR1 SGHVS, CDR2 FQNEAQ. CDR3 DNA: TGTGCCAGCAGCTCGAGACCCGGCCGGGCGAACACCGGGGAGCTGTTTTTT. Its translation: CASSSRPGRANTGELFF.

The CDR3 DNA reads TGTGCCAGCAGTGGAAGCAGGGGGCTTCAGCCCCAGCATTTT. Protein: CASSGSRGLQPQHF. The chain couples TRBV6-1 to TRBJ1-5, with TRBD1 matching 8 bases. Germline lookup yields CDR1 MNHNS and CDR2 SASEGT. CDR3 length: 14 amino acids. Trimming took 4 bases from V and 6 from J; bases not matched to a gene: 5.

The chain has TRBV30 and TRBJ2-3; no firm D call. CDR3 length equals 15 residues. V was clipped by 2 bases and J by 3 bases, with 15 bases between them. Germline values: CDR1 GTSNPN, CDR2 SVGIG (reference sequence). The CDR3 spells CAWSLLGLKTDTQYF. CDR3 in DNA: TGTGCCTGGAGTCTTCTGGGCCTCAAAACAGATACGCAGTATTTT.

The chain carries TRBV29-1 and TRBJ2-7; TRBD1 agrees at 8 bases. Unmatched junction bases numbered 5, after V lost 4 bases and J lost 9 bases. The CDR3 length is 11 residues. Germline V gene lookup returns CDR1 SQVTM and CDR2 ANQGSEA. CDR3 nucleotide sequence: TGCAGCGTTGGGACAGGGAAGGCGCAGTACTTC. It yields the protein CSVGTGKAQYF.

The chain recombines TRBV6-6 with TRBJ1-2, with D possibly matching TRBD1 (6 bases). Trimming took 5 bases from V and 4 from J, leaving 11 bases between them. Germline V gives CDR1 MNHNY, CDR2 SVGAGI (reference sequence). The CDR3 consists of 13 residues. The CDR3 is CASSIGRGYGYTF. The CDR3 nucleotides read TGTGCCAGCAGTATCGGCAGGGGCTATGGCTACACCTTC.

The chain employs TRBV18 and TRBJ1-5, with 9 bases that match TRBD1. Germline loops: CDR1 KGHSH, CDR2 LQKENI. V lost 3 bases and J lost 6; bases outside the gene matches: 9. The CDR3 is 16 amino acids. The DNA for the CDR3 is TGTGCCAGCTCACCCCAACAGGGGGCCTCGGGTCAGCCCCAGCATTTT. Translating gives CASSPQQGASGQPQHF. Full variable domain (rest looked up from reference TRBV18 and TRBJ1-5): NAGVMQNPRHLVRRRGQEARLRCSPMKGHSHVYWYRQLPEEGLKFMVYLQKENIIDESGMPKERFSAEFPKEGPSILRIQQVVRGDSAAYFCASSPQQGASGQPQHFGDGTRLSIL.

V usage is TRBV7-3 and J usage is TRBJ2-3; 7 bases fit TRBD1. The CDR3 is 15 residues long. Germline lookup yields CDR1 SGHTA and CDR2 FQGTGA. Trimming at V came to 1 base and at J to 0 bases, leaving 1 base not matched to a gene. The CDR3 spells CASSLRDSSTDTQYF. For the CDR3, the DNA is TGTGCCAGCAGCTTAAGGGACAGTAGCACAGATACGCAGTATTTT.

The gene calls are TRBV4-3 and TRBJ2-2; 9 bases match TRBD2. The CDR3 loop spans 18 amino acids. The trim removed 3 bases at V and 2 bases at J, leaving 10 bases unmatched. Germline CDR1 LGHNA, CDR2 YSLEER. The CDR3 DNA follows: TGCGCCAGCAGCCACGAACCTAGCGGGACCTCTAACACCGGGGAGCTGTTTTTT. Its translation: CASSHEPSGTSNTGELFF.

The chain uses TRBV19 and TRBJ1-4; 11 bases are shared with TRBD1. The ends lost 5 bases at V and 7 bases at J; junction bases unmatched: 6. There are 15 residues in the CDR3. Germline values: CDR1 LNHDA, CDR2 SQIVND (reference sequence). CDR3 sequence reads: CASSDRDRGSEKLFF. In DNA form, the CDR3 reads TGTGCCAGTAGTGACCGGGACAGGGGGAGTGAAAAACTGTTTTTT.

The DNA of the CDR3 is TGCGCCAGCAGCCGCCATAGGGGGCCTTCATACGAGCAGTACTTC. Translating it yields CASSRHRGPSYEQYF. The rearrangement links TRBV10-1 to TRBJ2-7; the match to TRBD1 covers 7 bases. V trimming: 6 bases; J trimming: 4 bases; junction bases outside the gene matches: 12. Germline values: CDR1 WNHNN, CDR2 SYGVQD (reference sequence). The CDR3 extends over 15 amino acids.

As to this clone: The identical CDR3 is also encoded by other nucleotide sequences in the sample. V is TRBV29-1 and J is TRBJ1-2; possibly TRBD1 for D (5 bases). Germline values: CDR1 SQVTM, CDR2 ANQGSEA. The V and J ends lost 4 bases and 2 bases respectively, with 8 bases between them. The CDR3 is 12 residues long. The CDR3 DNA reads TGCAGCGTTGTTGGGGGAAACTATGGCTACACCTTC. Protein product: CSVVGGNYGYTF.

The rearrangement links TRBV11-3 to TRBJ2-1; D gene ambiguous. This CDR3 is built from 14 residues. V shed 3 bases and J shed 9 bases, with 15 bases lying between them. Per the germline V gene, CDR1 is SGHNT and CDR2 is YENEEA. CDR3 sequence (DNA): TGTGCCAGCAGCTTGCTAAAGGGCCATAGTGAGCAGTTCTTC. Translated: CASSLLKGHSEQFF.

The chain combines TRBV4-2 with TRBJ1-1; no clear D gene. The CDR3 has 14 amino acids. Trimming stripped 3 bases from V and 1 base from J, with 9 bases between. Germline V gives CDR1 LGHNA, CDR2 YNFKEQ. The CDR3 loop reads CASSQAGTNTEAFF. CDR3 nucleotide sequence: TGTGCCAGCAGCCAGGCAGGCACGAACACTGAAGCTTTCTTT.

This clone appeared a few times. The V call is TRBV25-1, the J call TRBJ2-5, with a tentative D call TRBD2 (6 bases). V was trimmed by 7 bases and J by 4 bases, leaving 10 bases between them. CDR3 size: 12 residues. Looked up from germline, CDR1 is MGHDK and CDR2 is SYGVNS. The CDR3 bases are TGTGCCAGCATGCGGAGGGGAGAGACCCAGTACTTC. Its protein is CASMRRGETQYF. Complete variable domain (other parts from reference TRBV25-1 and TRBJ2-5): EADIYQTPRYLVIGTGKKITLECSQTMGHDKMYWYQQDPGMELHLIHYSYGVNSTEKGDLSSESTVSRIRTEHFPLTLESARPSHTSQYLCASMRRGETQYFGPGTRLLVL.

The CDR3 DNA follows: TGCGCCAGCAGTGTAGAGGGGATGAACACTGAAGCTTTCTTT. It specifies CASSVEGMNTEAFF. The gene calls are TRBV5-1 and TRBJ1-1, with D perhaps matching TRBD1 (5 bases). CDR1 SGHRS and CDR2 YFSETQ come from the germline V gene. V was clipped by 5 bases and J by 0 bases, with 11 bases between them. The CDR3 is 14 amino acids.

Worth noting for this clone: This specimen includes other DNA sequences encoding the same CDR3. The chain links TRBV7-2 to TRBJ2-6; 10 bases align to TRBD2. The CDR3 has 17 amino acids. Germline CDR1 SGHTA, CDR2 FQGNSA. The J segment lost 0 bases and the V segment lost 1 base, leaving 0 bases of the junction unmatched. CDR3: CASSLVAGGSGANVLTF. CDR3 sequence (DNA): TGTGCCAGCAGCTTAGTAGCGGGAGGCTCTGGGGCCAACGTCCTGACTTTC.

CDR3 DNA sequence: TGTGCCAGCTCCCCGTTAAGGGGTCCGCTCGAAAAACTGTTTTTT. It is translated as CASSPLRGPLEKLFF. This chain joins TRBV18 and TRBJ1-4; a possible D gene is TRBD1 (5 bases). V was cut by 6 bases and J by 8 bases, with 19 bases left in between. Germline V gene lookup returns CDR1 KGHSH and CDR2 LQKENI. This CDR3 is 15 amino acids long.

V usage is TRBV6-1 and J usage is TRBJ2-7; 7 bases align to TRBD2. Germline values: CDR1 MNHNS, CDR2 SASEGT. The CDR3 sequence is 14 residues long. Trimming took 7 bases from V and 0 from J; bases not matched to a gene: 6. The CDR3 DNA follows: TGTGCCAGCAAGAGGGGAGGGAGCTCCTACGAGCAGTACTTC. Translated: CASKRGGSSYEQYF.

The chain carries TRBV27 and TRBJ2-5; D is uncertain. The CDR3 loop spans 14 amino acids. Trimming left V 0 bases short and J 3 bases short, with 8 bases between. Germline V lookup: CDR1 MNHEY, CDR2 SMNVEV (reference sequence). CDR3 in amino acids: CASSLSWPEETQYF. The CDR3 DNA is TGTGCCAGCAGTTTATCATGGCCCGAAGAGACCCAGTACTTC.

The chain uses TRBV6-1 and TRBJ2-7, with D perhaps TRBD1 or TRBD2 (6 bases each). The CDR3 has 14 amino acids. V lost 6 bases and J lost 3, with 15 bases in between. Germline values: CDR1 MNHNS, CDR2 SASEGT. CDR3 protein: CASRKGGVFYEQYF. The CDR3 DNA is TGTGCCAGCAGAAAGGGGGGAGTCTTCTACGAGCAGTACTTC.

The genes are TRBV6-1 and TRBJ2-5; TRBD2 aligns across 10 bases. V shed 5 bases, J shed 4 bases, and the junction held 7 bases outside the gene matches. Per germline, CDR1 MNHNS and CDR2 SASEGT. The CDR3 sequence is 15 residues long. CDR3 bases: TGTGCCAGCAGTAACCTAGCGGGGGTCGTAGAGACCCAGTACTTC. Translating it yields CASSNLAGVVETQYF.

The table lists this clone with a count of one. V and J are TRBV11-2 and TRBJ2-5, with D maybe TRBD2 (6 bases). Trimming pared 0 bases from V and 4 bases from J, leaving 12 bases between. There are 15 residues in the CDR3. Germline V lookup: CDR1 SGHAT, CDR2 FQNNGV. CDR3 nucleotide sequence: TGTGCCAGCAGCTTAGAAATCATAGCGGCAGAGACCCAGTACTTC. It encodes CASSLEIIAAETQYF.